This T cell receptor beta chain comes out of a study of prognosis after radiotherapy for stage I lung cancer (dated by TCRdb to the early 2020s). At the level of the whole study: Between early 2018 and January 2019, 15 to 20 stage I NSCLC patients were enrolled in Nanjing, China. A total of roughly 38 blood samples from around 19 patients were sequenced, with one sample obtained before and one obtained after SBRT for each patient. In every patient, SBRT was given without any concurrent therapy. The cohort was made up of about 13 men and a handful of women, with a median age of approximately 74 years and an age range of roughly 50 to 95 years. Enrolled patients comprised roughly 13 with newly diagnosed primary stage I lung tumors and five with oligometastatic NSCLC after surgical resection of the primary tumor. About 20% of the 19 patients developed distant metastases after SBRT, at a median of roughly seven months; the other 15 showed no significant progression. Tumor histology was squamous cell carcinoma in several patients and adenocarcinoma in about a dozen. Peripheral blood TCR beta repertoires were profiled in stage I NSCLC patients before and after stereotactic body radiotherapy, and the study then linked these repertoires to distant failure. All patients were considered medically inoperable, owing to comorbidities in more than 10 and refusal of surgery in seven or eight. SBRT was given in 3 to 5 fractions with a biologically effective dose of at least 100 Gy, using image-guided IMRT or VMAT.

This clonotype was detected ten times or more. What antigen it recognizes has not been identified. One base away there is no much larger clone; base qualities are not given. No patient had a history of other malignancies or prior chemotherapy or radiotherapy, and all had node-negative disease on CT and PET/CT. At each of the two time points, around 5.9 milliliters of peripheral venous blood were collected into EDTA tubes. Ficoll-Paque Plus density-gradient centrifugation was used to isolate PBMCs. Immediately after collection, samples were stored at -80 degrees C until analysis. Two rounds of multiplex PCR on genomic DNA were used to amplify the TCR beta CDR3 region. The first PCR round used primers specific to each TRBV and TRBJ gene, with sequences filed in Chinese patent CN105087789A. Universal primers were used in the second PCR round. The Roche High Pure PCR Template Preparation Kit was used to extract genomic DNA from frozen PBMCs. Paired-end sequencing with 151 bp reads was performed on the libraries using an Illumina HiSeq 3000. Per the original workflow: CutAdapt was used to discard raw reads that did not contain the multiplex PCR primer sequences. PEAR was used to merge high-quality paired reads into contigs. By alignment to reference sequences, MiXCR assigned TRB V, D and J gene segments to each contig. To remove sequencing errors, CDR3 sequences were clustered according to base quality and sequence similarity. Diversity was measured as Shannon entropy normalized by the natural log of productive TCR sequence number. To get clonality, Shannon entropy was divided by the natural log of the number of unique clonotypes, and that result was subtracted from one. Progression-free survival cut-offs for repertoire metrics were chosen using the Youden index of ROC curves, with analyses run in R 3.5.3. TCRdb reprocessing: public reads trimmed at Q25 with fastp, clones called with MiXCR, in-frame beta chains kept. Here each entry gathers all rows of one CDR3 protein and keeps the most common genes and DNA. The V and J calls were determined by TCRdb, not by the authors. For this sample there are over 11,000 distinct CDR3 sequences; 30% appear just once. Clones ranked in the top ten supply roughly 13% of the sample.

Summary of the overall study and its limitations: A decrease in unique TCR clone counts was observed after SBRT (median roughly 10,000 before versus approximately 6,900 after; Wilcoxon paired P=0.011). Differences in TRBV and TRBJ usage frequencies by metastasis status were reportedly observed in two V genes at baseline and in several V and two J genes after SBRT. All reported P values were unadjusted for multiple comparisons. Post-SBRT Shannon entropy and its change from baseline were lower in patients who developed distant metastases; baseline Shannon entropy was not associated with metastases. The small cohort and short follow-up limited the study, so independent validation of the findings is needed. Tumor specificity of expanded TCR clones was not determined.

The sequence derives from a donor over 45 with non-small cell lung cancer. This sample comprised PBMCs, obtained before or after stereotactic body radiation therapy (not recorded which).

Read as DNA, the sequence is TGTGCCAGCTCACCAAGCAGCACTAATGAAGCTTTCTTT. Its translation reads: CASSPSSTNEAFF. This sequence uses TRBV18 and TRBJ1-1, with no confident D gene call. The germline V gene provides CDR1 KGHSH and CDR2 LQKENI. Relative to germline, V is 2 bases shorter and J is 7 bases shorter, with 11 bases between their ends. From the cysteine through the phenylalanine, the CDR3 covers 13 amino acids. The sequence is cut down to CDR3 DNA, 39 bases in frame from base 1.